The 17 T cell receptor beta chains below were found in one sample sequenced in a study of blood T cell repertoires in COVID-19. The method was immunoSEQ multiplex PCR; TCRdb's version includes in-frame clones alone and lacks a portion of them. The table has tens of thousands of clones, roughly 85% seen once; the top ten hold roughly 4.6%. Specimen: peripheral blood. These receptors were collected from an elderly man with acute or convalescent COVID-19.

The chain recombines TRBV11-3 with TRBJ2-5; a weak D match, TRBD1 (5 bases). The V and J ends lost 1 base and 3 bases respectively, with 6 bases between them. CDR1 and CDR2 from the germline V gene are SGHNT and YENEEA. This CDR3 region has 13 residues. CDR3 in DNA: TGTGCCAGCAGCTTAGGACAGAAAGAGACCCAGTACTTC. Translating gives CASSLGQKETQYF.

The chain links TRBV28 to TRBJ2-5, with D perhaps TRBD2 (5 bases). Germline values: CDR1 MDHEN, CDR2 SYDVKM. The length of the CDR3 is 11 residues. V shed 5 bases and J shed 7 bases, with 8 bases lying between them. This CDR3 is CASSRSGTQYF. Here the CDR3 DNA reads TGTGCCAGCAGTAGAAGCGGGACCCAGTACTTC.

J is TRBJ2-2 and V is TRBV6-2 or TRBV6-3, with D perhaps TRBD2 (6 bases). Trimming cost V 4 bases and J 0 bases, with 9 bases left between them. CDR1 MNHEY and CDR2 SVGEGT come from the germline V gene. The CDR3 totals 15 residues. This CDR3 reads CASSWDSPNTGELFF. CDR3 in DNA: TGTGCCAGCAGTTGGGACTCGCCGAACACCGGGGAGCTGTTTTTT.

The rearrangement links TRBV7-2 to TRBJ2-2, with TRBD1 identical over 7 bases. V was pared by 5 bases and J by 6 bases, with 3 bases of the junction left unmatched. This CDR3 is 13 amino acids long. The germline V gene encodes CDR1 SGHTA and CDR2 FQGNSA. The chain's CDR3 is CASSQQGSGELFF. For the CDR3, the DNA is TGTGCCAGCAGCCAACAGGGGTCCGGGGAGCTGTTTTTT.

In its sample, this clone was seen once. The CDR3 is CASSYKDRNTGELFF. CDR3 nucleotide sequence: TGTGCCAGCAGCTATAAAGACAGAAACACCGGGGAGCTGTTTTTT. The J gene is TRBJ2-2, the V gene TRBV9; a possible D gene is TRBD1 (5 bases). Per the germline V gene, CDR1 is SGDLS and CDR2 is YYNGEE. Deletions cut 4 bases from V and 2 bases from J, with 12 bases between. This CDR3 contains 15 residues.

The chain joins TRBV4-1 to TRBJ2-1, with D possibly TRBD1 on 6 matching bases. The CDR3 contains 18 residues. The germline CDR1 and CDR2 sequences are MGHRA and YSYEKL. V was trimmed by 2 bases and J by 3 bases, leaving 20 bases between them. This CDR3 is CASSQQAFRDTIYNEQFF. The CDR3, as DNA: TGCGCCAGCAGCCAACAAGCATTCCGGGACACAATCTACAATGAGCAGTTCTTC.

This clone was seen only a few times. The J gene is TRBJ1-5, the V gene TRBV19; D not resolved. Germline CDR1 reads LNHDA; CDR2 reads SQIVND (reference sequence). V was clipped by 7 bases and J by 0 bases, with 16 bases between them. CDR3 length equals 16 residues. The CDR3 DNA reads as TGTGCCAGTAACGAGGGTGAGTGGGATAGCAATCAGCCCCAGCATTTT. Protein product: CASNEGEWDSNQPQHF.

This clone was counted at least ten times. The chain joins TRBV28 to TRBJ2-7; 11 nucleotides line up with TRBD1. CDR1 is MDHEN, CDR2 SYDVKM, per germline. This CDR3 has 15 residues. After removal of 3 bases from V and 5 bases from J, the junction contained 6 bases not matched to a gene. The CDR3 sequence: CASSFPGQGVHEQYF. In DNA, the CDR3 is TGTGCCAGCAGTTTTCCGGGACAGGGGGTACACGAGCAGTACTTC.

The chain combines TRBV2 with TRBJ1-2; D remains ambiguous. CDR1 and CDR2 (germline): SNHLY, FYNNEI. Trimming removed 5 bases from V and 8 bases from J, with 9 bases in between. The CDR3 covers 11 residues. This CDR3 reads CASSPSEGYTF. CDR3 sequence (DNA): TGTGCCAGCAGTCCTTCGGAGGGCTACACCTTC.

The chain employs TRBV4-3 and TRBJ2-3; D not certain. Per the germline V gene, CDR1 is LGHNA and CDR2 is YSLEER. The CDR3 sequence is 15 residues long. V gave up 4 bases and J gave up 2 bases, with 13 bases separating them. CDR3 sequence: CASSPWLGNTDTQYF. CDR3 in DNA: TGCGCCAGCAGCCCGTGGCTAGGAAACACAGATACGCAGTATTTT.

This rearrangement joins TRBV3-1 (or the pseudogene TRBV3-2) to TRBJ2-2; the D is unclear. The germline V and J ends were trimmed by 1 base and 0 bases, with 6 bases remaining between them. CDR3 length equals 15 residues. Germline V gives CDR1 LGHDT, CDR2 YNNKEL (reference sequence). CDR3 bases: TGTGCCAGCAGCCAAGCGTCAGCGAACACCGGGGAGCTGTTTTTT. This translates into CASSQASANTGELFF.

The V gene is TRBV9, the J gene TRBJ1-3, with 7 bases that match TRBD1. V lost 0 bases, J lost 4 bases, and 4 bases stayed unmatched. CDR3 length equals 15 residues. The germline V gene has CDR1 SGDLS and CDR2 YYNGEE. DNA for the CDR3: TGTGCCAGCAGCGTAGGGGGGACAGCCGGAAACACCATATATTTT. Protein product: CASSVGGTAGNTIYF.

The gene calls are TRBV7-2 and TRBJ2-7, with 9 bases matching TRBD2. The CDR3 is made up of 15 amino acids. The junction had 8 bases not matched to a gene; V was cut back by 2 bases and J by 6 bases. CDR1 and CDR2 from the germline V gene are SGHTA and FQGNSA. The CDR3 sequence: CASSLSSGKRVEQYF. In nucleotides, the CDR3 is TGTGCCAGCAGCTTATCTAGCGGGAAGAGGGTCGAGCAGTACTTC.

The rearrangement links TRBV12-5 to TRBJ2-3, with 14 positions matching TRBD2. J lost 3 bases, V lost 1 base, and 3 bases had no gene match. This CDR3 contains 17 residues. Germline V gene sequence: CDR1 LGHNT, CDR2 FRNRAP. CDR3 protein: CASGLGLAGGVTDTQYF. The CDR3 bases are TGTGCTAGTGGTTTGGGACTAGCGGGAGGGGTAACAGATACGCAGTATTTT.

This rearrangement joins TRBV7-2 to TRBJ2-1; D not resolved. Trimming shortened V by 0 bases and J by 9 bases, and 12 bases separated the two germline ends. Germline V gives CDR1 SGHTA, CDR2 FQGNSA. This CDR3 has 14 amino acids. The CDR3 sequence: CASSLARGNGEQFF. Here the CDR3 DNA reads TGTGCCAGCAGCTTAGCGCGAGGTAACGGTGAGCAGTTCTTC.

The chain links TRBV10-2 to TRBJ2-7; 10 bases fit TRBD2. With V trimmed by 6 bases and J by 2 bases, 10 bases remained unmatched. There are 16 residues in the CDR3. The germline CDR1 and CDR2 sequences are WSHSY and SAAADI. The CDR3 loop is CASRGSSGGPTYEQYF. The CDR3 DNA reads as TGCGCCAGCAGGGGATCTAGCGGGGGCCCTACCTACGAGCAGTACTTC.

A note on this clone: Other DNA sequences in this specimen translate into the identical CDR3. V gene TRBV7-2 combines with J gene TRBJ1-1, with 8 bases aligning to TRBD1. The CDR3 extends over 13 amino acids. Germline V gene data show CDR1 as SGHTA and CDR2 as FQGNSA. With 3 bases clipped from V and 5 bases from J, the junction kept 2 bases outside the gene matches. CDR3 coding DNA: TGTGCCAGCAGCTTGAACAGGGGGACTGAAGCTTTCTTT. Its protein is CASSLNRGTEAFF.